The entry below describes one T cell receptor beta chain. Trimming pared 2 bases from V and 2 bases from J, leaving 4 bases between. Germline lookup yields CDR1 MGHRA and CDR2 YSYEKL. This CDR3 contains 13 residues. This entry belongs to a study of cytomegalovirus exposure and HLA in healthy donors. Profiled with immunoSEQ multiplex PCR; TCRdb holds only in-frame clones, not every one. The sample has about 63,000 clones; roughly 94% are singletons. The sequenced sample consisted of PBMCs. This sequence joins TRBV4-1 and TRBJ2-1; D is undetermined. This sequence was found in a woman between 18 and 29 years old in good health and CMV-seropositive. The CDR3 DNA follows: TGCGCCAGCAGCCAACTCCCCTACAATGAGCAGTTCTTC. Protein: CASSQLPYNEQFF.